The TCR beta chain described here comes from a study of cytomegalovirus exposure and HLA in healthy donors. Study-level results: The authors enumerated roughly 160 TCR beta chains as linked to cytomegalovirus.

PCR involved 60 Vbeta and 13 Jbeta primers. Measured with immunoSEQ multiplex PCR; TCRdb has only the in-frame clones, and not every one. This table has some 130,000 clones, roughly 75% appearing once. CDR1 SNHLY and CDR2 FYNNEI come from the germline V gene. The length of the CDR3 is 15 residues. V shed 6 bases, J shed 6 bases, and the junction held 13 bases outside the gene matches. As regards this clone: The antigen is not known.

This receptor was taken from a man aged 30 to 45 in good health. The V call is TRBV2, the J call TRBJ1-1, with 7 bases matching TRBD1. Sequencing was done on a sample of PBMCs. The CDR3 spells CASRERDREISEAFF. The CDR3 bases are TGTGCCAGCAGAGAGAGAGACAGGGAAATCTCTGAAGCTTTCTTT. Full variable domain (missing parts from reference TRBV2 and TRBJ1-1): EPEVTQTPSHQVTQMGQEVILRCVPISNHLYFYWYRQILGQKVEFLVSFYNNEISEKSEIFDDQFSVERPDGSNFTLKIRSTKLEDSAMYFCASRERDREISEAFFGQGTRLTVV.